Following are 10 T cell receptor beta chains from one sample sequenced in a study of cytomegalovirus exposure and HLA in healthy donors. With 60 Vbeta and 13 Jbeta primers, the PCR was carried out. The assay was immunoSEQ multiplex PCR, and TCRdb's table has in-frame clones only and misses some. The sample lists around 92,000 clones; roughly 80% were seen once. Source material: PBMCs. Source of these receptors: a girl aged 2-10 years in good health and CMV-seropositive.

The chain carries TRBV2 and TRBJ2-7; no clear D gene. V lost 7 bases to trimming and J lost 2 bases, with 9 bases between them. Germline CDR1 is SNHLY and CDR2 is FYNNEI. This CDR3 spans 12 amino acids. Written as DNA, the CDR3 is TGTGCCAGCATTCAGAACACCTACGAGCAGTACTTC. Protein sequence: CASIQNTYEQYF.

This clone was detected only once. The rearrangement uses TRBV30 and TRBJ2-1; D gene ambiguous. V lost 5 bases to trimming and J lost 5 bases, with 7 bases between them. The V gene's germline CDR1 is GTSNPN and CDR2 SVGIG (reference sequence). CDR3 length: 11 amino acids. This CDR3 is CAWEINNEQFF. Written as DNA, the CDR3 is TGTGCCTGGGAGATTAACAATGAGCAGTTCTTC.

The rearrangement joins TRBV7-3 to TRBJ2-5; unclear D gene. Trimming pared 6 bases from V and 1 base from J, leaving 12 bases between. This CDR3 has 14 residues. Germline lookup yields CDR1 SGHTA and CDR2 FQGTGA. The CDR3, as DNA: TGTGCCAGCAGTCGAACGGGTCCCCAAGAGACCCAGTACTTC. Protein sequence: CASSRTGPQETQYF.

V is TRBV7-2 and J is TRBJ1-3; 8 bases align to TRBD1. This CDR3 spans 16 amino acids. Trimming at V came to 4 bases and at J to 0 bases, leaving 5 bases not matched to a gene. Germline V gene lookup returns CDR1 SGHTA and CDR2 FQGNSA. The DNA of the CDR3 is TGTGCCAGCAGCTCAGGACAGGGCTACTCTGGAAACACCATATATTTT. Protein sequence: CASSSGQGYSGNTIYF.

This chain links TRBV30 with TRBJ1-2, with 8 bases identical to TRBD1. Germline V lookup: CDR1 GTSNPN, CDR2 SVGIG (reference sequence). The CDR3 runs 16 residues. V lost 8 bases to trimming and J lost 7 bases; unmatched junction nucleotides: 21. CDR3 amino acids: CAGDPRSRQGTGGYTF. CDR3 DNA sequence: TGTGCCGGGGACCCCCGCAGTCGGCAGGGGACAGGTGGCTACACCTTC.

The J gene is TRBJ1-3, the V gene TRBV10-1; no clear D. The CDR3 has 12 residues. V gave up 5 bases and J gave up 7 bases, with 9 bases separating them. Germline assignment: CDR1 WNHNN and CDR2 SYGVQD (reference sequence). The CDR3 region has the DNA TGCGCCAGCAGTCGAGACACTAACACCATATATTTT. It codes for CASSRDTNTIYF.

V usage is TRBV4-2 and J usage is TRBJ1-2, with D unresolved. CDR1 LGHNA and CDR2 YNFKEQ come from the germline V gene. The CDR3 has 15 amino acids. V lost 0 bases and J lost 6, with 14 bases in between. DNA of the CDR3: TGTGCCAGCAGCCAAGATCGGGTCCTCGGGGATGGCTACACCTTC. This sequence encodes CASSQDRVLGDGYTF.

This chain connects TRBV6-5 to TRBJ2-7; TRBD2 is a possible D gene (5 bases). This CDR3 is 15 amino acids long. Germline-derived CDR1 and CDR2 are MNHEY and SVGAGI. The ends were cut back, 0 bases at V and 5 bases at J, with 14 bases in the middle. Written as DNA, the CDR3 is TGTGCCAGCAGTTACTCGAGGGTCAAACTGAACGAGCAGTACTTC. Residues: CASSYSRVKLNEQYF.

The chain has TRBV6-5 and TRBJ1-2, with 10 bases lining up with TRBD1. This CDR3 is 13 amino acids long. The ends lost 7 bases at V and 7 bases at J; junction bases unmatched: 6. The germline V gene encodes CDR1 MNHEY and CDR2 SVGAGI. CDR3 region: CASTPGTGAGYTF. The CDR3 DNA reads TGTGCCAGCACCCCCGGGACAGGGGCTGGCTACACCTTC.

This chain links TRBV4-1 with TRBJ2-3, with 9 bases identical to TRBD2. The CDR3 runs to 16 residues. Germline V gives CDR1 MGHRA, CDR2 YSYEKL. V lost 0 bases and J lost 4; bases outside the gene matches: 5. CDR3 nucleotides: TGCGCCAGCAGCCAAGATCCTAGCGGGAAGTCAGATACGCAGTATTTT. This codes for CASSQDPSGKSDTQYF.